Following are 14 T cell receptor beta chains from one sample sequenced in a study of cytomegalovirus exposure and HLA in healthy donors. 13 Jbeta primers and 60 Vbeta primers were used for the PCR. Sequenced by immunoSEQ multiplex PCR; TCRdb stores in-frame clones only, minus some. The table lists tens of thousands of clones. The sample taken for sequencing was PBMCs. The receptors were sampled from a man aged 40-49 years in good health and CMV-seronegative.

V usage is TRBV7-3 and J usage is TRBJ1-1, with D maybe TRBD1 (6 bases). The CDR3 has 18 amino acids. From germline, CDR1 is SGHTA and CDR2 FQGTGA. Between the trimmed V and J ends, which lost 1 base and 0 bases, there was a span of 18 bases. The CDR3 nucleotides read TGTGCCAGCAGCTTAAGCTACGGCGGACAGTTGATGAACACTGAAGCTTTCTTT. Translated, it gives CASSLSYGGQLMNTEAFF.

As for this clone: This same CDR3 is encoded by further DNA sequences in the sample. The genes are TRBV4-2 and TRBJ2-2; D perhaps matches TRBD1 (8 bases). The V end lost 0 bases, the J end lost 1 base, and 12 bases lay between the germline ends. CDR1 and CDR2 (germline): LGHNA, YNFKEQ. The CDR3 runs to 17 residues. CDR3 DNA sequence: TGTGCCAGCAGCCAAGAGGGGGGGACAGGGAACACCGGGGAGCTGTTTTTT. It is translated as CASSQEGGTGNTGELFF.

J is TRBJ1-6 and V is TRBV6-5; possibly TRBD1 for D (6 bases). The CDR3 spans 14 residues. V was cut by 8 bases and J by 9 bases, with 17 bases left in between. In germline, CDR1 is MNHEY, CDR2 SVGAGI. CDR3 sequence reads: CASGKTGLTSPLHF. The CDR3 DNA is TGTGCCAGCGGTAAGACAGGATTAACTTCACCCCTCCACTTT.

This chain connects TRBV27 to TRBJ1-6; D possibly corresponds to TRBD1 (5 bases). Germline V gene sequence: CDR1 MNHEY, CDR2 SMNVEV (reference sequence). The CDR3 contains 14 residues. Trimming shortened V by 5 bases and J by 7 bases, and 12 bases separated the two germline ends. The CDR3 here is CASSVGLRNSPLHF. CDR3 sequence (DNA): TGTGCCAGCAGTGTGGGACTCCGAAATTCACCCCTCCACTTT.

This chain links TRBV7-8 with TRBJ2-7; a weak D match, TRBD2 (6 bases). CDR1 and CDR2 (germline): SGHVS, FQNEAQ. There are 14 residues in the CDR3. V was pared by 3 bases and J by 4 bases, with 13 bases between. The chain's CDR3 is CASSFRGTKYEQYF. CDR3 bases: TGTGCCAGCAGCTTTCGGGGGACCAAATACGAGCAGTACTTC.

CDR3 sequence: CASSPTGGRYNEQFF. The CDR3 DNA reads as TGTGCCAGCAGTCCCACAGGGGGACGGTACAATGAGCAGTTCTTC. The chain carries TRBV28 and TRBJ2-1, with 8 bases that match TRBD1. V trimming: 5 bases; J trimming: 4 bases; junction bases outside the gene matches: 7. The CDR3 runs 15 residues. Germline CDR1 reads MDHEN; CDR2 reads SYDVKM.

The DNA for the CDR3 is TGCGCCAGCAGCTTGGCTAGCGGGGCCTACGAGCAGTACTTC. It is translated as CASSLASGAYEQYF. The V and J genes are TRBV5-1 and TRBJ2-7; TRBD2 matches at 9 bases. The CDR3 has 14 amino acids. Germline V gene sequence: CDR1 SGHRS, CDR2 YFSETQ. Losses at the gene ends were 0 bases for V and 2 bases for J; bases not matched to a gene: 0. Filled out from reference TRBV5-1 and TRBJ2-7, the complete variable domain reads KAGVTQTPRYLIKTRGQQVTLSCSPISGHRSVSWYQQTPGQGLQFLFEYFSETQRNKGNFPGRFSGRQFSNSRSEMNVSTLELGDSALYLCASSLASGAYEQYFGPGTRLTVT.

The chain recombines TRBV2 with TRBJ1-4; D gene ambiguous. Germline V gene sequence: CDR1 SNHLY, CDR2 FYNNEI. The CDR3 has 13 amino acids. Between the trimmed V and J ends, which lost 6 bases and 7 bases, there was a span of 12 bases. The CDR3 nucleotides read TGTGCCAGCAGCTCCGTCGGTATTGAAAAACTGTTTTTT. The encoded protein is CASSSVGIEKLFF.

The chain has TRBV27 and TRBJ1-6, with D tentatively TRBD1 (6 bases). The CDR3 totals 13 residues. Looked up from germline, CDR1 is MNHEY and CDR2 is SMNVEV (reference sequence). V shed 6 bases and J shed 14 bases, with 17 bases lying between them. The CDR3 is CASRTGPLGTLHF. As DNA, the CDR3 is TGTGCCAGCAGGACAGGCCCACTAGGGACCCTCCACTTT.

The CDR3 here is CASSLAAGIMNTEAFF. For the CDR3, the DNA is TGTGCCAGCAGTTTGGCAGCCGGGATCATGAACACTGAAGCTTTCTTT. The chain recombines TRBV27 with TRBJ1-1; D gene ambiguous. Germline assignment: CDR1 MNHEY and CDR2 SMNVEV (reference sequence). The CDR3 covers 16 residues. Trimming left V 3 bases short and J 0 bases short, with 14 bases between.

The chain couples TRBV6-5 to TRBJ2-1; 10 bases match TRBD2. The CDR3 is 14 amino acids. V lost 4 bases to trimming and J lost 10 bases; unmatched junction nucleotides: 7. Germline CDR1 and CDR2: MNHEY and SVGAGI. The CDR3 region is CASSFVAGGHEQFF. CDR3 in DNA: TGTGCCAGCAGTTTTGTAGCGGGGGGTCACGAGCAGTTCTTC.

The rearrangement uses TRBV27 and TRBJ1-2, with 8 bases aligning to TRBD1. Germline V gene sequence: CDR1 MNHEY, CDR2 SMNVEV (reference sequence). There are 19 residues in the CDR3. J gave up 2 bases and V 2 bases, and 16 bases lay outside the gene matches. The CDR3, as DNA: TGTGCCAGCAGTTTACTTCCACGGACTCGACAGGGGAGAAACTATGGCTACACCTTC. Translating gives CASSLLPRTRQGRNYGYTF.

This rearrangement joins TRBV14 to TRBJ2-1, with TRBD1 as a possible D gene (6 bases). Trimming took 6 bases from V and 9 from J, leaving 15 bases between them. CDR1 is SGHDN, CDR2 FVKESK, per germline. This CDR3 is 13 amino acids long. CDR3: CASRTQGSGEQFF. CDR3 nucleotides: TGTGCCAGCAGGACACAGGGCAGCGGTGAGCAGTTCTTC.

The rearrangement links TRBV5-4 to TRBJ2-3; D possibly corresponds to TRBD2 (5 bases). V was trimmed by 4 bases and J by 4 bases, leaving 13 bases between them. This CDR3 comprises 14 residues. CDR1 and CDR2 from the germline V gene are SGHNT and YYREEE (reference sequence). The CDR3: CASSPGLPPDTQYF. The CDR3 DNA sequence: TGTGCCAGCAGCCCCGGACTCCCCCCAGATACGCAGTATTTT.